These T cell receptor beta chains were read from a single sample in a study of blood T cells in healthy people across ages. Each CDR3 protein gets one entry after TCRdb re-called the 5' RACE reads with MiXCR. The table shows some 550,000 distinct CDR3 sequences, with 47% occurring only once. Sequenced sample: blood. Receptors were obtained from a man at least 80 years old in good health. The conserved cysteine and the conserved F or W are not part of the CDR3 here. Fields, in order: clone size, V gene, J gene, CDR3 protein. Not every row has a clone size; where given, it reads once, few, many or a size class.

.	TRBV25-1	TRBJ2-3	AGSTDSWNTQY
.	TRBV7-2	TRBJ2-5	ASSWAVQETQY
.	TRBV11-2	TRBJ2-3	ASRPGTGKVGDTQY
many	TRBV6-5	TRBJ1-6	ASSYSLRGGGGLNNSPLH
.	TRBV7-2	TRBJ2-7	ASSFRTTSSYEQY
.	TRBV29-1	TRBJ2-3	NVEGTSTGGPTDTQY
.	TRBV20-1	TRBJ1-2	SASSHRTVIYGYT
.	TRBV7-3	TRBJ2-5	ASSRQDQETQY
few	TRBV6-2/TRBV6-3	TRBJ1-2	ASSPTDLRGYT
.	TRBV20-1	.	SALPLEPYNEQY
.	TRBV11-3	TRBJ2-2	ASSPASGGELF